Presented here are 25 T cell receptor beta chains from one specimen sequenced in a study of spatial heterogeneity in lung cancer. Study-wide results and caveats: Counts that tracked tumor mutation counts were those of expanded intratumoral alpha and beta TCRs.

Stated time point: sample taken at primary tumor resection. Their antigens are not known. MiXCR, applied by TCRdb to the 5' RACE reads, yields one record per CDR3 protein. The sample yields some 16,000 distinct CDR3 sequences, approximately 7% seen once. The sequences come from lung tumor tissue, collected at surgery. The source of these receptors is a female donor with early-stage non-small cell lung cancer.

By share, this clonotype counts as medium-sized. A library prepared for alpha chains yielded this beta chain as an off-target read; its size is of little meaning. The chain carries TRBV19 and TRBJ2-7; no definite D call. The germline V gene encodes CDR1 LNHDA and CDR2 SQIVND (reference sequence). CDR3 length: 13 residues. V shed 4 bases and J shed 2 bases, with 9 bases lying between them. The CDR3 loop is CASSRSIPYEQYF. For the CDR3, the DNA is TGTGCCAGTAGTAGGTCTATCCCCTACGAGCAGTACTTC.

The table lists this clonotype with many counts. For a library built for alpha chains, this beta chain is a stray read; little rests on its size. The chain uses TRBV20-1 and TRBJ1-2; D unclear. The CDR3 totals 12 residues. Per the germline V gene, CDR1 is DFQATT and CDR2 is SNEGSKA (reference sequence). V was clipped by 1 base and J by 1 base, with 4 bases between them. For the CDR3, the DNA is TGCAGTGCTAGAGGGATTAACTATGGCTACACCTTC. This encodes CSARGINYGYTF.

In this sample, this clonotype turned up many times. Because this beta chain is a stray read in a library intended to capture alpha chains, its abundance should not be given much weight. The rearrangement links TRBV12-3 or TRBV12-4 to TRBJ2-5; possibly TRBD1 or TRBD2 for D (6 bases each). Trimming removed 7 bases from V and 5 bases from J, with 23 bases in between. The CDR3 sequence is 16 residues long. The CDR3 bases are TGTGCCAGCACTGCTACGCGGTCCGGGGGCGGGGAGACCCAGTACTTC. Amino acids: CASTATRSGGGETQYF.

Relative to its sample, this clonotype is medium-sized. This beta chain appears as a stray read in a library generated for alpha chains; its size is not informative. This chain links TRBV6-5 with TRBJ1-4; D might be TRBD1 (6 bases). V was pared by 6 bases and J by 8 bases, with 10 bases between. CDR3 size: 12 residues. Germline CDR1 is MNHEY and CDR2 is SVGAGI. The chain's CDR3 is CASSLDREKLFF. CDR3 sequence (DNA): TGTGCCAGCAGCCTTGACAGGGAAAAACTGTTTTTT.

This clonotype is deemed medium-sized. Being off target in a library aimed at alpha chains, this beta chain has a size of little meaning. The rearrangement uses TRBV10-3 and TRBJ2-7, with 8 bases that match TRBD1. The trim removed 4 bases at V and 2 bases at J, leaving 4 bases unmatched. CDR1 and CDR2 from the germline V gene are ENHRY and SYGVKD. This CDR3 is 14 amino acids long. The CDR3 is CAISVRTGTYEQYF. Written as DNA, the CDR3 is TGTGCCATCAGTGTTAGGACAGGGACCTACGAGCAGTACTTC.

This clonotype was counted a few times. This beta chain came through as a stray read in a library set up for alpha chains, and its size says little. The rearrangement uses TRBV12-3 or TRBV12-4 and TRBJ2-1; 7 nucleotides match TRBD1. The CDR3 has 15 amino acids. V lost 1 base to trimming and J lost 6 bases; unmatched junction nucleotides: 6. The CDR3 is CASSLGGQVTNEQFF. CDR3 in DNA: TGTGCCAGCAGTTTAGGAGGACAGGTCACCAATGAGCAGTTCTTC.

This clonotype is classed as medium-sized. Being off target in a library aimed at alpha chains, this beta chain has a size of little meaning. The V and J genes are TRBV12-3 or TRBV12-4 and TRBJ2-1; 7 nucleotides match TRBD1. The CDR3 covers 11 residues. V trimming: 3 bases; J trimming: 14 bases; junction bases outside the gene matches: 4. The CDR3 bases are TGTGCCAGCAGTTTTGGGCAGGGGGAGTTCTTC. It translates to CASSFGQGEFF.

This clonotype has only a few counts. The library was designed around alpha chains, so this beta chain is a stray read whose abundance carries little weight. The chain links TRBV6-2 or TRBV6-3 to TRBJ2-1; D might be TRBD1 (5 bases). Trimming removed 2 bases at V and 4 bases at J, with 6 bases between. Germline V CDR1 and CDR2: MNHEY, SVGEGT. The CDR3 loop spans 13 amino acids. The CDR3 loop is CASSYRGYNEQFF. For the CDR3, the DNA is TGTGCCAGCAGTTACAGGGGTTACAATGAGCAGTTCTTC.

At least ten counts were recorded for this clonotype. Found in a library prepared for alpha chains, this beta chain is an off-target read, and its abundance has little meaning. The rearrangement uses TRBV29-1 and TRBJ1-1, with 9 bases aligning to TRBD1. V lost 6 bases, J lost 8 bases, and 4 bases stayed unmatched. CDR3 length: 11 residues. Germline V CDR1 and CDR2: SQVTM, ANQGSEA. CDR3 DNA: TGCAGCGTCGGGACAGGGCCAGAAGCTTTCTTT. This translates into CSVGTGPEAFF.

This clonotype showed up many times. This beta chain was picked up by a library intended for alpha chains and is off target, so its count carries little meaning. The J gene is TRBJ2-2, the V gene TRBV6-1; D gene unclear. The germline gives CDR1 MNHNS, CDR2 SASEGT. V was clipped by 6 bases and J by 8 bases, with 16 bases between them. The length of the CDR3 is 14 residues. DNA for the CDR3: TGTGCCAGCAGGACGGACGGATTGACTGGGGAGCTGTTTTTT. Its protein product is CASRTDGLTGELFF.

This clonotype was observed many times. This beta chain is a stray sequence in a library constructed for alpha chains; its clone size is not meaningful. CDR3 region: CASSQAIVNLETQYF. The DNA of the CDR3 is TGTGCCAGCAGCCAAGCTATAGTTAATCTGGAGACCCAGTACTTC. This chain links TRBV3-1 with TRBJ2-5; the D is unclear. Germline CDR1 reads LGHDT; CDR2 reads YNNKEL (reference sequence). The CDR3 runs to 15 residues. V was shortened by 1 base and J by 5 bases, with 14 bases between the two germline ends.

Regarding this clonotype: A library prepared for alpha chains yielded this beta chain as an off-target read; its size is of little meaning. J is TRBJ1-5 and V is TRBV18, with D possibly being TRBD1 (5 bases). CDR1 and CDR2 (germline): KGHSH, LQKENI. This CDR3 has 12 residues. The V end lost 5 bases, the J end lost 9 bases, and 11 bases lay between the germline ends. CDR3 nucleotides: TGTGCCAGCTCAAGGCCCCAGGGGCCCCAGCATTTT. Translation: CASSRPQGPQHF.

This clonotype appeared many times. This beta chain is off target for a library built for alpha chains, so its abundance means little. The J gene is TRBJ1-3, the V gene TRBV12-3 or TRBV12-4, with TRBD1 matching 9 bases. V shed 6 bases and J 0 bases; nucleotides not matched to a gene: 9. The CDR3 consists of 17 residues. CDR3 DNA sequence: TGTGCCAGCAGCCAGGGACAGGGAGTCCTCTCTGGAAACACCATATATTTT. It is translated as CASSQGQGVLSGNTIYF.

This clonotype was recorded a few times. Since it is a stray read in a library aimed at alpha chains, this beta chain has a size that is not meaningful. The V call is TRBV3-1, the J call TRBJ2-6; D call uncertain. CDR3 length equals 18 residues. Trimming shortened V by 5 bases and J by 0 bases, and 17 bases separated the two germline ends. The germline CDR1 and CDR2 sequences are LGHDT and YNNKEL (reference sequence). CDR3 in DNA: TGTGCCAGCAGCTCTCAACCCCCGGGCACCTCTGGGGCCAACGTCCTGACTTTC. This gives the protein CASSSQPPGTSGANVLTF.

This clonotype was counted at least ten times. This beta chain represents an off-target read in a library built for alpha chains; its size is of limited meaning. This chain's CDR3 is CASSYFNRGVQPQHF. CDR3 in DNA: TGTGCCAGCAGTTACTTTAACAGGGGAGTTCAGCCCCAGCATTTT. J is TRBJ1-5 and V is TRBV6-6; 7 bases map to TRBD1. The germline gives CDR1 MNHNY, CDR2 SVGAGI (reference sequence). This CDR3 spans 15 amino acids. V lost 1 base, J lost 6 bases, and 6 bases stayed unmatched.

At least ten counts were recorded for this clonotype. This beta chain is an unintended read in a library built for alpha chains; its size means little. The chain couples TRBV28 to TRBJ2-6, with 7 bases identical to TRBD1. With 4 bases clipped from V and 3 bases from J, the junction kept 3 bases outside the gene matches. Germline values: CDR1 MDHEN, CDR2 SYDVKM. The CDR3 spans 15 residues. The chain's CDR3 is CASSSGGNGANVLTF. DNA for the CDR3: TGTGCCAGCAGTTCAGGGGGTAATGGGGCCAACGTCCTGACTTTC.

This clonotype was seen many times. This beta chain is a stray read from a library made for alpha chains; its abundance is not meaningful. The rearrangement uses TRBV7-2 and TRBJ1-2; D gene unclear. Trimming pared 4 bases from V and 0 bases from J, leaving 12 bases between. The CDR3 sequence is 15 residues long. Germline lookup yields CDR1 SGHTA and CDR2 FQGNSA. The CDR3 coding sequence is TGTGCCAGCAGCTCCCGGGAGGCCACTAACTATGGCTACACCTTC. The encoded protein is CASSSREATNYGYTF. The whole variable domain, remainder taken from reference TRBV7-2 and TRBJ1-2, is GAGVSQSPSNKVTEKGKDVELRCDPISGHTALYWYRQSLGQGLEFLIYFQGNSAPDKSGLPSDRFSAERTGGSVSTLTIQRTQQEDSAVYLCASSSREATNYGYTFGSGTRLTVV.

This clonotype was seen at least ten times. Since the library was made to target alpha chains, this beta chain is a stray read and its abundance is not meaningful. The gene calls are TRBV5-4 and TRBJ1-1, with 12 bases aligning to TRBD1. Germline V gene data show CDR1 as SGHNT and CDR2 as YYREEE (reference sequence). The CDR3 spans 17 residues. Losses at the gene ends were 4 bases for V and 4 bases for J; bases not matched to a gene: 11. The DNA for the CDR3 is TGTGCCAGCAGCCCCCCGGGACAGGGGGCGCCGGGCACTGAAGCTTTCTTT. This sequence encodes CASSPPGQGAPGTEAFF. The full variable domain, in which reference TRBV5-4 and TRBJ1-1 provide the parts outside the CDR3, is ETGVTQSPTHLIKTRGQQVTLRCSSQSGHNTVSWYQQALGQGPQFIFQYYREEENGRGNFPPRFSGLQFPNYSSELNVNALELDDSALYLCASSPPGQGAPGTEAFFGQGTRLTVV.

Concerning this clonotype itself: This beta chain is an unintended read in a library built for alpha chains; its size means little. The chain links TRBV5-1 to TRBJ2-3, with 7 positions matching TRBD2. After removal of 1 base from V and 2 bases from J, the junction contained 7 bases not matched to a gene. The CDR3 contains 16 residues. Germline lookup yields CDR1 SGHRS and CDR2 YFSETQ. The CDR3 protein is CASSLHASGNTDTQYF. In DNA, the CDR3 is TGCGCCAGCAGCTTGCACGCTAGCGGAAACACAGATACGCAGTATTTT.

This clonotype appeared many times. This beta chain appears as a stray read in a library generated for alpha chains; its size is not informative. The chain employs TRBV20-1 and TRBJ1-2; D unclear. Germline V gene sequence: CDR1 DFQATT, CDR2 SNEGSKA (reference sequence). The CDR3 spans 13 residues. The V end was cut by 5 bases, the J end by 1 base, with 11 bases between. The CDR3 protein is CSAPPAVNYGYTF. CDR3 DNA: TGCAGTGCTCCTCCGGCAGTTAACTATGGCTACACCTTC.

There are many counts of this clonotype. This beta chain was picked up by a library intended for alpha chains and is off target, so its count carries little meaning. The genes are TRBV20-1 and TRBJ1-1, with TRBD1 identical over 7 bases. The length of the CDR3 is 13 residues. Germline V CDR1 and CDR2: DFQATT, SNEGSKA (reference sequence). V lost 3 bases to trimming and J lost 4 bases; unmatched junction nucleotides: 5. In DNA form, the CDR3 reads TGCAGTGCTAGTCGGCAGGGGGGCACTGAAGCTTTCTTT. This codes for CSASRQGGTEAFF.

By proportion, this clonotype is medium-sized. This beta chain appears as a stray read in a library generated for alpha chains; its size is not informative. The chain couples TRBV7-2 to TRBJ2-2; no clear D gene. The V gene's germline CDR1 is SGHTA and CDR2 FQGNSA. Trimming removed 2 bases at V and 1 base at J, with 11 bases between. This CDR3 spans 16 amino acids. The CDR3 DNA reads TGTGCCAGCAGCTTAATGCGTCTTAAGAACACCGGGGAGCTGTTTTTT. The encoded protein is CASSLMRLKNTGELFF.

This clonotype was picked up many times. This beta chain slipped into a library made for alpha chains as a stray read, so its size is not meaningful. The chain employs TRBV12-3 or TRBV12-4 and TRBJ2-5; 8 nucleotides align to TRBD2. Trimming cost V 3 bases and J 1 base; bases outside gene matches: 4. The CDR3 loop spans 15 amino acids. Here the CDR3 DNA reads TGTGCCAGCAGTTTCCTGGCGGGGGGCCAAGAGACCCAGTACTTC. Translated: CASSFLAGGQETQYF.

This clonotype was detected ten times or more. Little can be read into the size of this beta chain, an off-target read in a library designed for alpha chains. The rearrangement uses TRBV2 and TRBJ2-3; tentatively, D is TRBD1 or TRBD2 (6 bases each). CDR1 SNHLY and CDR2 FYNNEI come from the germline V gene. The length of the CDR3 is 12 residues. V lost 6 bases, J lost 8 bases, and 12 bases lay in between. The DNA for the CDR3 is TGTGCCAGCAGCGGGGGCCCCGGTACGCAGTATTTT. Translated: CASSGGPGTQYF.

This clonotype has just a few counts. In a library made to pick up alpha chains, this beta chain is a stray read with a size that means little. The V call is TRBV20-1, the J call TRBJ2-4; weak D call: TRBD1 (6 bases). The V end was cut by 0 bases, the J end by 7 bases, with 10 bases between. This CDR3 spans 13 amino acids. Looked up from germline, CDR1 is DFQATT and CDR2 is SNEGSKA (reference sequence). The CDR3 DNA reads TGCAGTGCTAGAGATGGGACAAGGAACATTCAGTACTTC. Translation: CSARDGTRNIQYF.